This T cell receptor beta chain was documented in a study of blood T cells in healthy people across ages. For the second PCR, which ran for about 6 to 11 cycles, a sample-barcoded 5' primer and a J-beta primer mix were used. One entry per CDR3 protein results from TCRdb running MiXCR on the 5' RACE reads. In the table there are just over 1 million distinct CDR3 sequences, less than 50% of which are singletons. Study-wide results and limits: Per-million-T-cell TCR beta diversity fell roughly linearly with age.

The V end lost 5 bases, the J end lost 7 bases, and 17 bases lay between the germline ends. The CDR3 loop spans 13 amino acids. CDR1 and CDR2 (germline): DFQATT, SNEGSKA (reference sequence). Concerning this clonotype itself: Its antigen is as yet unknown.

The J gene is TRBJ1-1, the V gene TRBV20-1, with D possibly matching TRBD1 (6 bases). Sequenced material: blood. This clonotype was obtained from a woman between 55 and 75 years old in good health. Here the CDR3 reads CSAPTGSGGEAFF. CDR3 coding DNA: TGCAGTGCTCCCACAGGGTCCGGAGGTGAAGCTTTCTTT.